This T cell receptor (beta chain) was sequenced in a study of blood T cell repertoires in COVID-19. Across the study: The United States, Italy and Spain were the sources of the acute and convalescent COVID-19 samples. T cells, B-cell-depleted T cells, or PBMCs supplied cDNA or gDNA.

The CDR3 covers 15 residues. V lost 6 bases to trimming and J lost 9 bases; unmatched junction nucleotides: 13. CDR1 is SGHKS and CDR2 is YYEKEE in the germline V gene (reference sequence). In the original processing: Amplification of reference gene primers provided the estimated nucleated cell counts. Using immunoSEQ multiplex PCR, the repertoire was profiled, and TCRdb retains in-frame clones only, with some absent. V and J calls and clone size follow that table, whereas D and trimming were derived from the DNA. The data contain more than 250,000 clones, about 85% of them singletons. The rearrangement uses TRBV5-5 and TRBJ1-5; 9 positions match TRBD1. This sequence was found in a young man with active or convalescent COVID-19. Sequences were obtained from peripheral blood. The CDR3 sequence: CASKPRDRDRSPQHF. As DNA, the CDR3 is TGTGCCAGCAAACCCCGGGACAGGGACCGTTCGCCCCAGCATTTT.